Listed below are T cell receptor beta chains from one sample, sequenced in a study of CD8 T cells in ankylosing spondylitis. TCRdb re-called the 5' RACE reads with MiXCR, one entry per CDR3 protein. The sample lists fewer than 400,000 distinct CDR3 sequences; about 15% were seen once. The sequenced sample was blood, either unsorted or a sorted T cell fraction (not recorded which). These TCRs come from a male donor with ankylosing spondylitis or in good health (not recorded which). Each CDR3 is given with its conserved first and last residue. The D gene is left open where the match is weak. Size tells how often a clone was seen (once, few, many) or the class of an expanded clone, and some rows leave it out.

TRBV20-1	TRBD1	few	TRBJ1-2	CSARDGTAANYGYTF	TGCAGTGCTAGAGATGGGACAGCAGCTAACTATGGCTACACCTTC
TRBV14	.	.	TRBJ2-2	CASSRTRPGELFF	TGTGCCAGCAGCCGTACTAGGCCCGGGGAGCTGTTTTTT
TRBV6-5	TRBD1	few	TRBJ1-2	CASSYRGREGYGYTF	TGTGCCAGCAGTTACAGGGGGCGCGAAGGATATGGCTACACCTTC
TRBV12-3/TRBV12-4	TRBD1	few	TRBJ2-3	CASSRQRGRGADTQYF	TGTGCCAGCAGTCGTCAAAGGGGGCGAGGGGCAGATACGCAGTATTTT
TRBV6-5	.	.	TRBJ2-1	CASSYGRSSYNEQFF	TGTGCCAGCAGTTACGGGCGGAGCTCCTACAATGAGCAGTTCTTC
TRBV5-1	TRBD1	few	TRBJ2-1	CASSRAPGPGQGGGFGNNEQFF	TGCGCCAGCAGCCGCGCGCCAGGTCCGGGACAGGGGGGTGGCTTTGGCAACAATGAGCAGTTCTTC
TRBV2	.	.	TRBJ2-7	CASSYGLKAYEQYF	TGTGCCAGCAGTTATGGACTGAAAGCCTACGAGCAGTACTTC
TRBV5-1	TRBD1	few	TRBJ1-1	CASSPEGAGGTEAFF	TGCGCCAGCAGCCCCGAGGGGGCCGGGGGCACTGAAGCTTTCTTT
TRBV10-3	TRBD1	.	TRBJ2-7	CAISESGTGDEQYF	TGTGCCATCAGTGAGTCGGGGACAGGGGACGAGCAGTACTTC
TRBV5-6	TRBD2	many	TRBJ2-3	CASERTSGRDTQYF	TGTGCCAGCGAGCGCACTAGCGGGCGGGATACGCAGTATTTT
TRBV5-1	TRBD1	.	TRBJ1-3	CASSLVMGQGISGNTIYF	TGCGCCAGCAGCTTGGTCATGGGACAGGGGATCTCTGGAAACACCATATATTTT
TRBV7-2	.	.	TRBJ2-5	CASSVVVVETQYF	TGTGCCAGCAGCGTCGTGGTGGTAGAGACCCAGTACTTC
TRBV27	.	.	TRBJ2-7	CASSLRPLGAGPYEQYF	TGTGCCAGCAGTTTAAGGCCCCTCGGTGCGGGGCCCTACGAGCAGTACTTC
TRBV19	.	.	TRBJ2-1	CASSMGQAYYNEQFF	TGTGCCAGTAGTATGGGGCAGGCCTACTACAATGAGCAGTTCTTC
TRBV5-1	TRBD1	.	TRBJ2-1	CASKPQGARGQFF	TGCGCCAGCAAACCACAGGGGGCTCGGGGGCAGTTCTTC
TRBV20-1	TRBD2	.	TRBJ2-7	CSARDLAGSYDQYF	TGCAGTGCTAGAGATTTAGCGGGGTCCTACGACCAGTACTTC
TRBV12-3/TRBV12-4	.	few	TRBJ1-2	CASSLGGQRYTF	TGTGCCAGCAGTTTAGGAGGACAACGCTACACCTTC
TRBV5-1	TRBD2	.	TRBJ2-3	CASTAGVTTDTQYF	TGCGCCAGCACGGCGGGGGTTACCACAGATACGCAGTATTTT
TRBV5-1	.	few	TRBJ1-1	CASSLDGRENTEAFF	TGCGCCAGCAGCTTGGACGGCAGGGAGAACACTGAAGCTTTCTTT
TRBV7-8	TRBD1	few	TRBJ2-1	CASSTRQGANEQFF	TGTGCCAGCAGCACCCGACAGGGGGCTAATGAGCAGTTCTTC
TRBV29-1	.	.	TRBJ2-5	CSAAGTRETQYF	TGCAGCGCCGCGGGGACAAGGGAGACCCAGTACTTC
TRBV7-9	TRBD1	.	TRBJ2-6	CASSLWTGGPGANVLTF	TGTGCCAGCAGCTTATGGACAGGGGGGCCTGGGGCCAACGTCCTGACTTTC
TRBV9	.	few	TRBJ2-5	CASSVGGHGETQYF	TGTGCCAGCAGCGTGGGGGGGCACGGGGAGACCCAGTACTTC
TRBV11-3	.	.	TRBJ1-1	CASSLELSTEAFF	TGTGCCAGCAGCTTAGAACTGTCAACTGAAGCTTTCTTT
TRBV30	.	.	TRBJ2-6	CAWSVLQVSGANVLTF	TGTGCCTGGAGTGTATTACAAGTCTCTGGGGCCAACGTCCTGACTTTC
TRBV10-3	.	.	TRBJ2-7	CAISESGAQQYF	TGTGCCATCAGTGAGTCGGGGGCCCAACAGTACTTC
TRBV2	.	.	TRBJ2-7	CASSANWFSYEQYF	TGTGCCAGCAGTGCGAACTGGTTCTCCTACGAGCAGTACTTC
TRBV10-3	.	few	TRBJ2-5	CAISLTGMNTETQYF	TGTGCCATCAGTTTAACAGGGATGAATACGGAGACCCAGTACTTC
TRBV2	.	many	TRBJ1-5	CASSEGQPNQPQHF	TGTGCCAGCAGTGAAGGCCAGCCCAATCAGCCCCAGCATTTT
TRBV5-1	.	few	TRBJ2-7	CASSQDAAYEQYF	TGCGCCAGCAGCCAGGACGCAGCCTACGAGCAGTACTTC
TRBV6-2/TRBV6-3	.	few	TRBJ2-7	CASSLTGNFYEQYF	TGTGCCAGCAGTCTTACAGGGAACTTCTACGAGCAGTACTTC
TRBV10-3	.	.	TRBJ2-1	CAISILGNEQFF	TGTGCCATCAGTATACTCGGGAATGAGCAGTTCTTC
TRBV4-2	.	.	TRBJ2-7	CASSQDSVGSAYEQYF	TGTGCCAGCAGCCAAGATTCGGTGGGATCGGCCTACGAGCAGTACTTC
TRBV18	TRBD1	.	TRBJ1-5	CASSLDRGTNQPQHF	TGTGCCAGCTCACTGGACAGGGGTACCAATCAGCCCCAGCATTTT
TRBV15	.	.	TRBJ2-1	CATSRDRSDSYQSSYNEQFF	TGTGCCACCAGCAGAGATCGATCGGACAGCTACCAGAGCTCCTACAATGAGCAGTTCTTC
TRBV9	.	.	TRBJ2-3	CASSVLRGIGGTDTQYF	TGTGCCAGCAGCGTACTTCGGGGGATTGGGGGCACAGATACGCAGTATTTT
TRBV5-1	.	few	TRBJ1-4	CASSDHRVVDEKLFF	TGCGCCAGCAGCGACCACAGGGTTGTCGATGAAAAACTGTTTTTT
TRBV5-6	TRBD2	.	TRBJ2-3	CASTRTSGSDTDTQYF	TGTGCCAGCACCAGGACTAGCGGGAGCGACACAGATACGCAGTATTTT
TRBV7-2	.	.	TRBJ1-1	CASSLATGAVAAAFF	TGTGCCAGCAGCTTAGCGACGGGGGCGGTTGCGGCGGCTTTCTTT
TRBV29-1	.	.	TRBJ1-2	CSVSGGRANYGYTF	TGCAGCGTTTCTGGGGGGAGAGCTAACTATGGCTACACCTTC
TRBV10-3	.	.	TRBJ1-5	CAISESYGNQPQHF	TGTGCCATCAGTGAGTCGTACGGCAATCAGCCCCAGCATTTT
TRBV13	TRBD1	.	TRBJ2-1	CASSVAGGVNNEQFF	TGTGCCAGCAGCGTGGCAGGGGGAGTCAACAATGAGCAGTTCTTC
TRBV6-1	.	.	TRBJ2-7	CASSAFRVSYEQYF	TGTGCCAGCAGTGCCTTTAGGGTCTCCTACGAGCAGTACTTC
TRBV10-3	.	.	TRBJ1-1	CAISESYRGTNTEAFF	TGTGCCATCAGTGAGTCTTATCGGGGGACGAACACTGAAGCTTTCTTT
TRBV6-5	.	many	TRBJ1-3	CASSYSQGGISGNTIYF	TGTGCCAGCAGTTATAGCCAGGGAGGCATCTCTGGAAACACCATATATTTT
TRBV6-1	TRBD2	.	TRBJ2-1	CASRRRLAGGREQFF	TGTGCCAGCAGACGACGACTAGCGGGGGGGCGAGAGCAGTTCTTC
TRBV11-3	TRBD2	.	TRBJ2-1	CASSPSGTSGNAQFF	TGTGCCAGCAGCCCCTCCGGGACTAGCGGAAACGCGCAGTTCTTC
TRBV6-1	TRBD2	.	TRBJ2-1	CASRQSGGAFSEQFF	TGTGCCAGCAGACAGAGCGGGGGGGCCTTCTCTGAGCAGTTCTTC
TRBV6-1	TRBD2	.	TRBJ2-1	CASSPTSGSWDEQFF	TGTGCCAGCAGTCCCACTAGCGGGAGTTGGGATGAGCAGTTCTTC
TRBV6-6	TRBD1	.	TRBJ2-7	CASTGGYEQYF	TGTGCCAGTACAGGGGGCTACGAGCAGTACTTC
TRBV6-1	TRBD1	.	TRBJ2-3	CASTKGAGADTQYF	TGTGCCAGCACAAAGGGGGCAGGGGCGGATACGCAGTATTTT
TRBV7-9	.	.	TRBJ2-3	CASSLVLAPHTDTQYF	TGTGCCAGCAGCTTAGTTCTCGCCCCCCACACCGATACGCAGTATTTT